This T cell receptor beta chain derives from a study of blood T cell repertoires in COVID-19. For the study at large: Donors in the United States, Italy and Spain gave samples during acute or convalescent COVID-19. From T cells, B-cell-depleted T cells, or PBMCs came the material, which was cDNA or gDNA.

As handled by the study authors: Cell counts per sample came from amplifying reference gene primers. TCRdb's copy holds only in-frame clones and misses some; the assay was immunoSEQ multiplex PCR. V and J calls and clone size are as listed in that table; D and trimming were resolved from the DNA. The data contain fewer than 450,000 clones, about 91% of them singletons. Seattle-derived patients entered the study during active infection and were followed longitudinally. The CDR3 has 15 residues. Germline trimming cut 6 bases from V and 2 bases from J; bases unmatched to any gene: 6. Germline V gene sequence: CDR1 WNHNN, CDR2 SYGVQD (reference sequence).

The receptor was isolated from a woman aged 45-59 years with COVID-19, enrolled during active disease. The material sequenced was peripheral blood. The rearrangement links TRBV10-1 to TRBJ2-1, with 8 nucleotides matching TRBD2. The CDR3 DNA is TGCGCCAGCAGCCCCGGCGGGAGGACCTACAATGAGCAGTTCTTC. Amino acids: CASSPGGRTYNEQFF.